This TCR beta chain is drawn from a study of shared T cell receptors in the human thymus. Method: immunoSEQ multiplex PCR; TCRdb's copy keeps in-frame clones and lacks some. Of about 660,000 clones detected, over 75% appear once; the ten largest clones hold about 0.0094%. The V end lost 8 bases, the J end lost 0 bases, and 26 bases lay between the germline ends. The CDR3 is 19 amino acids. Germline loops: CDR1 MNHEY, CDR2 SMNVEV (reference sequence). These data also formed part of another study, on human thymus T cells. That work states: The donors were infants in Finland with congenital heart defects, otherwise immunologically healthy. Corrective heart surgery yielded the resections from which the thymus tissue came. Gene usage (both V and J) appeared biased in thymic and blood repertoires. Overlap was high between thymic repertoires from unrelated individuals, as reported in related research.

This chain links TRBV27 with TRBJ1-5; D is perhaps TRBD1 (5 bases). This clonotype was sampled from a boy under three years old with a congenital heart defect. Sequencing used thymocytes. The CDR3 region is CASLPLADLRGYSNQPQHF. The CDR3 region has the DNA TGTGCCAGCTTACCGCTTGCGGATCTAAGGGGATATAGCAATCAGCCCCAGCATTTT.